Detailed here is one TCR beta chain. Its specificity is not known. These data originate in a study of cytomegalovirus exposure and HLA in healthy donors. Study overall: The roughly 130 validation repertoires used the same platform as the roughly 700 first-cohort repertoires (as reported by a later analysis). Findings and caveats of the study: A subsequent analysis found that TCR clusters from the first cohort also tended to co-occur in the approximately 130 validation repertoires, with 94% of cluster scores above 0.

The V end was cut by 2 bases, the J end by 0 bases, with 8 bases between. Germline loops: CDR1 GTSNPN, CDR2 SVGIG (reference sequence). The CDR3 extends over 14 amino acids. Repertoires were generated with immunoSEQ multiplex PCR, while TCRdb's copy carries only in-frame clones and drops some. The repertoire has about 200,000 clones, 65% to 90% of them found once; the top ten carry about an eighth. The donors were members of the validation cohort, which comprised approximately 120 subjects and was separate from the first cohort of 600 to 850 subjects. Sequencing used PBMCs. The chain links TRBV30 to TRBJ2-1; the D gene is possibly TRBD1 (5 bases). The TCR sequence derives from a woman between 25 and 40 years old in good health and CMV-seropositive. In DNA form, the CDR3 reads TGTGCCTGGAGTAGGGGAAGCTCCTACAATGAGCAGTTCTTC. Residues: CAWSRGSSYNEQFF.